These T cell receptor beta chains were read from a single sample in a study of blood T cell repertoires in COVID-19. TCRdb keeps only in-frame clones here, not all; method: immunoSEQ multiplex PCR. This table has 70,000 to 75,000 clones, under 95% appearing once. The sample comprised peripheral blood. Receptor source: a human donor in a cohort sampled during active COVID-19. Both conserved end residues are part of each CDR3. Fields, in order: CDR3 DNA, CDR3 protein, clone size, D gene, J gene, V gene. D genes are given only for firm matches. Clone sizes are given selectively: once, few, many, or a class where the clone is expanded.

CDR3 DNA: TGTGCCAGCAGCCCCCGACTAGGTCCAACCGCAGATACGCAGTATTTT; CDR3 protein: CASSPRLGPTADTQYF; clone size: once; D gene: -; J gene: TRBJ2-3; V gene: TRBV9
CDR3 DNA: TGTGCCAGCAGCCCGGTGCTGGGACTAGCGGGAGTGGGTGAGCAGTTCTTC; CDR3 protein: CASSPVLGLAGVGEQFF; clone size: -; D gene: TRBD2; J gene: TRBJ2-1; V gene: TRBV7-2
CDR3 DNA: TGTGCCAGCAGTAGCGGGAGACGGGAGACCCAGTACTTC; CDR3 protein: CASSSGRRETQYF; clone size: -; D gene: TRBD2; J gene: TRBJ2-5; V gene: TRBV12-3/TRBV12-4
CDR3 DNA: TGTGCCAGCAGCGTAGAGGGGAACCAAGAGACCCAGTACTTC; CDR3 protein: CASSVEGNQETQYF; clone size: -; D gene: -; J gene: TRBJ2-5; V gene: TRBV9
CDR3 DNA: TGTGCCAGCAGTGAAAGGGTGGGGACAGGACTGTATAGCAATCAGCCCCAGCATTTT; CDR3 protein: CASSERVGTGLYSNQPQHF; clone size: -; D gene: TRBD1; J gene: TRBJ1-5; V gene: TRBV6-1
CDR3 DNA: TGTGCCAGCAGTTCCTATGGACAGGGGGTGGACGAGCAGTACTTC; CDR3 protein: CASSSYGQGVDEQYF; clone size: -; D gene: TRBD1; J gene: TRBJ2-7; V gene: TRBV6-2/TRBV6-3
CDR3 DNA: TGTGCCAGCAGCAAAGCGGGACACAGGTGCGATGAGCAGTTCTTC; CDR3 protein: CASSKAGHRCDEQFF; clone size: -; D gene: -; J gene: TRBJ2-1; V gene: TRBV21-1
CDR3 DNA: TGTGCCAGCAGTTCGCCGACAAAAAACTACGAGCAGTACTTC; CDR3 protein: CASSSPTKNYEQYF; clone size: -; D gene: -; J gene: TRBJ2-7; V gene: TRBV27
CDR3 DNA: TGTGCCAGCTCACCGTCTAGCGGGAGGGCTTTCGAGCAGTACTTC; CDR3 protein: CASSPSSGRAFEQYF; clone size: once; D gene: TRBD2; J gene: TRBJ2-7; V gene: TRBV18
CDR3 DNA: TGTGCCAGCAGCTTAGAAGCGGGGGCGCAGAACACCGGGGAGCTGTTTTTT; CDR3 protein: CASSLEAGAQNTGELFF; clone size: -; D gene: TRBD2; J gene: TRBJ2-2; V gene: TRBV7-8
CDR3 DNA: TGTGCCAGCAGAGAGATAGCGGTAAGCTCCTACAATGAGCAGTTCTTC; CDR3 protein: CASREIAVSSYNEQFF; clone size: -; D gene: -; J gene: TRBJ2-1; V gene: TRBV27
CDR3 DNA: TGTGCCAGCAGCGAGGGAGGGAATGAAAAACTGTTTTTT; CDR3 protein: CASSEGGNEKLFF; clone size: -; D gene: -; J gene: TRBJ1-4; V gene: TRBV9
CDR3 DNA: TGTGCCAGCAGCTTCTTTCAGGTACAAGAGACCCAGTACTTC; CDR3 protein: CASSFFQVQETQYF; clone size: -; D gene: -; J gene: TRBJ2-5; V gene: TRBV5-6
CDR3 DNA: TGTGCCAGCAGTTTATCGACACCTACGAATCAGCCCCAGCATTTT; CDR3 protein: CASSLSTPTNQPQHF; clone size: -; D gene: -; J gene: TRBJ1-5; V gene: TRBV27
CDR3 DNA: TGTGCCAGCAGCCGGGACAGCAGCTCCTACAATGAGCAGTTCTTC; CDR3 protein: CASSRDSSSYNEQFF; clone size: -; D gene: TRBD1; J gene: TRBJ2-1; V gene: TRBV6-5
CDR3 DNA: TGCAGCGTTGACGGGGTCCAGGCGCAGTATTTT; CDR3 protein: CSVDGVQAQYF; clone size: -; D gene: -; J gene: TRBJ2-3; V gene: TRBV29-1
CDR3 DNA: TGTGCCAGCAGCTTACAGGGGGCTGGGCAGCCCCAGCATTTT; CDR3 protein: CASSLQGAGQPQHF; clone size: once; D gene: TRBD1; J gene: TRBJ1-5; V gene: TRBV7-2
CDR3 DNA: TGTGCCAGCAGCGCCCAGACGGGTAACTATGGCTACACCTTC; CDR3 protein: CASSAQTGNYGYTF; clone size: -; D gene: -; J gene: TRBJ1-2; V gene: TRBV9
CDR3 DNA: TGCGCCAGCAGCTTCGGACAGGGTTGGGATGAGCAGTTCTTC; CDR3 protein: CASSFGQGWDEQFF; clone size: -; D gene: TRBD1; J gene: TRBJ2-1; V gene: TRBV5-1
CDR3 DNA: TGTGCCATCAGTGAGTCCGGTAGCGGGAGGAATGAGCAGTTCTTC; CDR3 protein: CAISESGSGRNEQFF; clone size: -; D gene: TRBD2; J gene: TRBJ2-1; V gene: TRBV10-3
CDR3 DNA: TGTGCCAGCAGCACCACTAGCGGGATTAACAATGAGCAGTTCTTC; CDR3 protein: CASSTTSGINNEQFF; clone size: -; D gene: TRBD2; J gene: TRBJ2-1; V gene: TRBV7-9
CDR3 DNA: TGTGCCAGCAGTTCAACCTCTAGCGGTGGATCGGCTAACGAGCAGTACTTC; CDR3 protein: CASSSTSSGGSANEQYF; clone size: -; D gene: TRBD2; J gene: TRBJ2-7; V gene: TRBV5-6
CDR3 DNA: TGTGCCACCAGTGATTTCCGAGCGGGTCAAGAGACCCAGTACTTC; CDR3 protein: CATSDFRAGQETQYF; clone size: -; D gene: -; J gene: TRBJ2-5; V gene: TRBV24-1
CDR3 DNA: TGCGCCAGCAGCCAAGACTGGAGGGATTGGGGTCAAGAGACCCAGTACTTC; CDR3 protein: CASSQDWRDWGQETQYF; clone size: few; D gene: -; J gene: TRBJ2-5; V gene: TRBV4-1
CDR3 DNA: TGTGCCAGCAGCAAAAGGGGGATTGGCACTGAAGCTTTCTTT; CDR3 protein: CASSKRGIGTEAFF; clone size: -; D gene: -; J gene: TRBJ1-1; V gene: TRBV4-2
CDR3 DNA: TGTGCCACCAGCCGGAACCAGGGGGTCAATCAGCCCCAGCATTTT; CDR3 protein: CATSRNQGVNQPQHF; clone size: -; D gene: TRBD1; J gene: TRBJ1-5; V gene: TRBV15
CDR3 DNA: TGTGCCAGCAGTGAAAACCGACAGGGGGCTCCCAATCAGCCCCAGCATTTT; CDR3 protein: CASSENRQGAPNQPQHF; clone size: few; D gene: TRBD1; J gene: TRBJ1-5; V gene: TRBV2
CDR3 DNA: TGTGCCAGCAGCCCTCGACTAGCAGCGCACGAGCAGTACTTC; CDR3 protein: CASSPRLAAHEQYF; clone size: -; D gene: TRBD2; J gene: TRBJ2-7; V gene: TRBV7-2